The present TCR beta chain was sequenced within a study of identical twins. Regarding the study as a whole: Zero-insertion analyses might be partly confounded by invariant T cells like MAIT and iNKT.

This clonotype was picked up many times. What it binds is unknown. Everyone who gave samples was a healthy Caucasian. Template switching added a universal primer site, and cDNA bore unique molecular identifiers. TCRdb re-analysed the 5' RACE reads in MiXCR, keeping a single row per CDR3 protein. The sample carries around 280,000 distinct CDR3 sequences, about 8.3% recorded once. Trimming cost V 3 bases and J 0 bases; bases outside gene matches: 11. The germline CDR1 and CDR2 sequences are DFQATT and SNEGSKA (reference sequence). This CDR3 is built from 17 residues. These data are also associated with another study on yellow fever vaccine responses in identical twins.

The sequencing sample was made of memory (CD45RO+) T cells sorted from blood. The sequence was obtained from a woman between 18 and 29 years old in good health. The chain couples TRBV20-1 to TRBJ2-3, with 8 nucleotides matching TRBD2. CDR3 protein: CSASPPQAGVSTDTQYF. In DNA, the CDR3 is TGCAGTGCTAGTCCCCCGCAAGCGGGAGTTAGCACAGATACGCAGTATTTT.